A selection of T cell receptor beta chains follows, all from one sample in a study of technical replicates of blood from a few donors. Sequenced by immunoSEQ multiplex PCR; TCRdb stores in-frame clones only, minus some. The data show some 82,000 clones, roughly 94% seen once. The source material was T cells isolated from PBMCs. The receptors stem from a human donor in good health. Both conserved end residues are part of each CDR3. A D gene is named only where the DNA matches it firmly. Expanded clones get a size class; other rows say once, few or many, or leave the size out.

TRBJ2-3	TRBD2	NA	TRBV13	CASSSAGGGEDTQYF	TGTGCCAGCAGCTCGGCGGGAGGTGGAGAAGATACGCAGTATTTT
TRBJ2-7	TRBD1	NA	TRBV28	CASSKLPQGPAYEQYF	TGTGCCAGCAGTAAGCTACCACAGGGGCCGGCTTACGAGCAGTACTTC
TRBJ2-3	NA	NA	TRBV5-6	CASSLGLSSTDTQYF	TGTGCCAGCAGCTTGGGACTGTCGAGCACAGATACGCAGTATTTT
TRBJ2-1	TRBD2	once	TRBV11-3	CASSISSTSAQNEQFF	TGTGCCAGCAGCATATCGTCGACTAGCGCGCAAAATGAGCAGTTCTTC
TRBJ2-7	TRBD1	NA	TRBV5-1	CASSLNRGGTYEQYF	TGCGCCAGCAGCTTAAACAGGGGTGGGACCTACGAGCAGTACTTC
TRBJ1-1	TRBD1	once	TRBV18	CASSLGTGRNTEAFF	TGTGCCAGCTCTCTCGGGACAGGGCGGAACACTGAAGCTTTCTTT
TRBJ2-1	NA	NA	TRBV11-2	CASSLDPGEYEQFF	TGTGCCAGCAGCTTAGACCCGGGAGAGTATGAGCAGTTCTTC
TRBJ2-3	TRBD2	NA	TRBV28	CASSFGSGSPTDTQYF	TGTGCCAGCAGTTTCGGCAGCGGGAGCCCCACAGATACGCAGTATTTT
TRBJ2-1	NA	NA	TRBV30	CAWMWGRSPNEQFF	TGTGCCTGGATGTGGGGGAGGTCTCCGAATGAGCAGTTCTTC
TRBJ2-2	NA	once	TRBV6-1	CALLLALAGELFF	TGTGCCCTCCTTTTGGCCCTGGCCGGGGAGCTGTTTTTT
TRBJ2-7	NA	NA	TRBV9	CASSVDPGGNEQYF	TGTGCCAGCAGCGTAGATCCAGGGGGGAACGAGCAGTACTTC
TRBJ2-7	NA	NA	TRBV30	CAWSVFFFTYEQYF	TGTGCCTGGAGTGTCTTTTTCTTTACCTACGAGCAGTACTTC
TRBJ2-7	TRBD1	NA	TRBV10-3	CAISEDRGSYEQYF	TGTGCCATCAGCGAGGACAGGGGGTCCTACGAGCAGTACTTC
TRBJ2-1	TRBD1	NA	TRBV5-1	CASSLGQGASDEQFF	TGCGCCAGCAGCTTGGGACAGGGGGCTTCCGATGAGCAGTTCTTC
TRBJ1-4	TRBD1	NA	TRBV2	CASSVGQGFEEKLFF	TGTGCCAGCAGCGTGGGACAGGGGTTTGAGGAAAAACTGTTTTTT
TRBJ1-1	TRBD1	NA	TRBV27	CASSRTGGLVNTEAFF	TGTGCCAGCAGTAGGACAGGGGGTTTAGTGAACACTGAAGCTTTCTTT
TRBJ2-7	NA	NA	TRBV19	CASSPRGYEQYF	TGTGCCAGTTCACCCAGGGGTTACGAGCAGTACTTC
TRBJ2-5	TRBD1	once	TRBV6-6	CASSYSISTGLETQYF	TGTGCCAGCAGTTATTCTATCTCGACAGGGCTAGAGACCCAGTACTTC
TRBJ2-5	NA	NA	TRBV20-1	CSASKEFLYF	TGCAGTGCTAGTAAGGAGTTCCTGTACTTC
TRBJ2-1	NA	NA	TRBV10-3	CAISESANNEQFF	TGTGCCATCAGTGAGTCCGCTAACAATGAGCAGTTCTTC
TRBJ2-1	NA	NA	TRBV7-2	CASSPGTSYNEQFF	TGTGCCAGCAGCCCGGGTACGTCCTACAATGAGCAGTTCTTC
TRBJ2-3	NA	NA	TRBV4-1	CASSPHRASSTDTQYF	TGCGCCAGCAGCCCCCACAGGGCCTCTAGCACAGATACGCAGTATTTT
TRBJ2-7	TRBD2	NA	TRBV6-5	CASSSMAGGEQYF	TGTGCCAGCAGTTCCATGGCGGGAGGCGAGCAGTACTTC
TRBJ2-3	NA	NA	TRBV4-1	CASSQVEGTDTQYF	TGCGCCAGCAGCCAAGTGGAGGGCACAGATACGCAGTATTTT
TRBJ2-1	TRBD2	NA	TRBV9	CASSVAGGRALQFF	TGTGCCAGCAGCGTAGCTGGCGGGAGGGCCTTGCAGTTCTTC
TRBJ2-7	TRBD2	NA	TRBV7-8	CASSPNGLAGGGEQYF	TGTGCCAGCAGCCCGAACGGGCTAGCGGGAGGGGGTGAGCAGTACTTC
TRBJ2-1	TRBD2	NA	TRBV5-6	CASSLVAGVYNEQFF	TGTGCCAGCAGCTTGGTAGCGGGGGTATACAATGAGCAGTTCTTC
TRBJ1-5	TRBD1	NA	TRBV28	CASSLGGTGGRQPQHF	TGTGCCAGCAGCCTAGGGGGGACAGGGGGCAGGCAGCCCCAGCATTTT
TRBJ2-7	NA	NA	TRBV11-2	CASSYIAAYEQYF	TGTGCCAGCAGCTACATAGCCGCCTACGAGCAGTACTTC
TRBJ2-3	NA	NA	TRBV9	CASSVGSPDTQYF	TGTGCCAGCAGCGTCGGTAGCCCAGATACGCAGTATTTT